Below, 21 T cell receptor beta chains from the same sample are listed, as sequenced in a study of blood T cell repertoires in COVID-19. Clones were sequenced by immunoSEQ multiplex PCR, and TCRdb holds only the in-frame ones, with some missing. The repertoire holds about 530,000 clones, with about 89% as singletons. Sequencing input: peripheral blood. These receptors were collected from a woman between 45 and 65 years old with COVID-19, enrolled during active disease.

The gene calls are TRBV27 and TRBJ1-2; TRBD1 matches 7 bases. Germline V gene sequence: CDR1 MNHEY, CDR2 SMNVEV (reference sequence). The CDR3 loop spans 14 amino acids. V was clipped by 0 bases and J by 6 bases; unmatched bases: 4. The CDR3 here is CASSLSNRGHGYTF. The CDR3 DNA reads TGTGCCAGCAGTTTATCGAACAGGGGCCATGGCTACACCTTC.

The chain uses TRBV6-5 and TRBJ1-5; weak D call: TRBD1 (5 bases). CDR1 is MNHEY, CDR2 SVGAGI, per germline. Trimming removed 6 bases from V and 6 bases from J, with 15 bases in between. The CDR3 spans 14 residues. As DNA, the CDR3 is TGTGCCAGCAGACCCGGGGGGGGAGGTCAGCCCCAGCATTTT. It is translated as CASRPGGGGQPQHF.

This clone turned up a few times. In DNA, the CDR3 is TGTGCCAGCAGCTTGCCCGGGTATAATCAGCCCCAGCATTTT. Translation gives CASSLPGYNQPQHF. The chain combines TRBV5-8 with TRBJ1-5, with D uncertain. Trimming took 1 base from V and 4 from J, leaving 9 bases between them. The CDR3 consists of 14 residues. The germline V gene has CDR1 SGHTS and CDR2 YDEGEE.

Turning to this clone: A junction end diverges from the germline sequence, so it may reflect a read error. This chain uses TRBV5-5 with TRBJ1-2; tentatively, D is TRBD1 (6 bases). Germline CDR1 is SGHKS and CDR2 is YYEKEE (reference sequence). The CDR3 is 13 residues long. The CDR3: CASSLGHAYGYTF. Here the CDR3 DNA reads TGTGCCAGCAGTTTGGGACACGCCTATGGCTACACCTTC.

V is TRBV11-2 and J is TRBJ2-2; 9 bases are a match to TRBD1. CDR1 is SGHAT, CDR2 FQNNGV, per germline. CDR3 length: 15 residues. V lost 3 bases, J lost 6 bases, and 5 bases stayed unmatched. CDR3 sequence reads: CASSFGTGLSGELFF. CDR3 DNA: TGTGCCAGCAGCTTCGGGACAGGGCTTTCCGGGGAGCTGTTTTTT.

The chain is built from TRBV6-5 and TRBJ1-1, with unresolved D. Germline V gives CDR1 MNHEY, CDR2 SVGAGI. The CDR3 contains 11 residues. V was trimmed by 7 bases and J by 14 bases, leaving 17 bases between them. This chain's CDR3 is CASITYGLIFF. The CDR3 region has the DNA TGTGCCAGCATTACTTATGGTTTAATATTCTTT.

The rearrangement uses TRBV24-1 and TRBJ1-2; D gene unclear. The germline V gene encodes CDR1 KGHDR and CDR2 SFDVKD. V lost 0 bases and J lost 8, with 9 bases in between. This CDR3 has 13 residues. CDR3 residues: CATSDLSGYGYTF. CDR3 DNA sequence: TGTGCCACCAGTGATTTGTCCGGGTACGGCTACACCTTC.

The CDR3 region is CASTNRGSSGNTIYF. CDR3 sequence (DNA): TGTGCCAGCACTAACAGGGGGTCCTCTGGAAACACCATATATTTT. This chain links TRBV2 with TRBJ1-3; TRBD1 agrees at 8 bases. CDR3 length equals 15 residues. Trimming took 7 bases from V and 0 from J; bases not matched to a gene: 5. Germline V gene lookup returns CDR1 SNHLY and CDR2 FYNNEI. Full variable domain (rest looked up from reference TRBV2 and TRBJ1-3): EPEVTQTPSHQVTQMGQEVILRCVPISNHLYFYWYRQILGQKVEFLVSFYNNEISEKSEIFDDQFSVERPDGSNFTLKIRSTKLEDSAMYFCASTNRGSSGNTIYFGEGSWLTVV.

The V and J genes are TRBV4-2 and TRBJ2-1, with TRBD2 matching over 12 bases. V was pared by 0 bases and J by 7 bases, with 10 bases of the junction left unmatched. CDR1 and CDR2 (germline): LGHNA, YNFKEQ. The CDR3 has 18 amino acids. This chain's CDR3 is CASSQDRDTSGGTNEQFF. The CDR3, as DNA: TGTGCCAGCAGCCAAGATCGGGACACTAGCGGGGGGACTAATGAGCAGTTCTTC.

This chain joins TRBV27 and TRBJ1-2; TRBD1 might be the D (6 bases). Germline assignment: CDR1 MNHEY and CDR2 SMNVEV (reference sequence). This CDR3 region has 15 residues. The ends were cut back, 0 bases at V and 4 bases at J, with 12 bases in the middle. The DNA of the CDR3 is TGTGCCAGCAGTTTATCGTGGGGGGGCGGCTATGGCTACACCTTC. Translated: CASSLSWGGGYGYTF.

This chain connects TRBV6-6 to TRBJ2-5, with TRBD2 identical over 9 bases. Germline V gives CDR1 MNHNY, CDR2 SVGAGI (reference sequence). The length of the CDR3 is 15 residues. The trim removed 6 bases at V and 5 bases at J, leaving 10 bases unmatched. CDR3: CASRALSGGGETQYF. For the CDR3, the DNA is TGTGCCAGCAGGGCCCTTAGCGGGGGCGGGGAGACCCAGTACTTC.

V and J are TRBV20-1 and TRBJ2-5, with D tentatively TRBD2 (5 bases). The germline CDR1 and CDR2 sequences are DFQATT and SNEGSKA (reference sequence). The CDR3 sequence is 12 residues long. V lost 3 bases and J 1 base, leaving 6 bases between the germline ends. The CDR3 protein is CSASTSQETQYF. CDR3 sequence (DNA): TGCAGTGCTAGTACTAGCCAAGAGACCCAGTACTTC.

The chain combines TRBV9 with TRBJ1-6, with D perhaps TRBD1 (6 bases). This CDR3 has 15 amino acids. Trimming removed 0 bases from V and 3 bases from J, with 7 bases in between. The germline V gene has CDR1 SGDLS and CDR2 YYNGEE. CDR3 amino acids: CASSVETGYNSPLHF. Written as DNA, the CDR3 is TGTGCCAGCAGCGTAGAGACAGGCTATAATTCACCCCTCCACTTT.

J is TRBJ1-3 and V is TRBV5-4; D remains unclear. Trimming left V 0 bases short and J 0 bases short, with 7 bases between. CDR1 and CDR2 (germline): SGHNT, YYREEE (reference sequence). The CDR3 loop spans 15 amino acids. The CDR3: CASSLVGPSGNTIYF. The DNA for the CDR3 is TGTGCCAGCAGCTTGGTTGGGCCCTCTGGAAACACCATATATTTT. The whole variable domain, remainder taken from reference TRBV5-4 and TRBJ1-3, is ETGVTQSPTHLIKTRGQQVTLRCSSQSGHNTVSWYQQALGQGPQFIFQYYREEENGRGNFPPRFSGLQFPNYSSELNVNALELDDSALYLCASSLVGPSGNTIYFGEGSWLTVV.

The genes are TRBV12-3 or TRBV12-4 and TRBJ1-6; D is uncertain. The CDR3 spans 12 residues. Trimming removed 6 bases from V and 7 bases from J, with 7 bases in between. The CDR3 nucleotides are TGTGCCAGCAGCGATCAGAATTCACCCCTCCACTTT. This sequence encodes CASSDQNSPLHF.

The chain employs TRBV19 and TRBJ1-3; D is possibly TRBD1 (6 bases). The CDR3 consists of 16 residues. Germline V CDR1 and CDR2: LNHDA, SQIVND (reference sequence). Trimming removed 4 bases at V and 0 bases at J, with 13 bases between. This CDR3 is CASSRGQGTSGNTIYF. CDR3 DNA sequence: TGTGCCAGTAGTAGGGGCCAGGGGACCTCTGGAAACACCATATATTTT.

This chain joins TRBV11-1 and TRBJ2-1; 8 bases align to TRBD2. The germline CDR1 and CDR2 sequences are SGHAT and FQDESV (reference sequence). After removal of 5 bases from V and 4 bases from J, the junction contained 7 bases not matched to a gene. The length of the CDR3 is 15 residues. This chain's CDR3 is CASSEQRGQYNEQFF. CDR3 coding DNA: TGTGCCAGCAGCGAGCAGCGGGGGCAGTACAATGAGCAGTTCTTC.

This clone was recorded only once. The chain has TRBV6-5 and TRBJ1-4; D is unresolved. CDR1 and CDR2 from the germline V gene are MNHEY and SVGAGI. The CDR3 totals 15 residues. The V gene lost 8 bases and the J gene lost 0 bases, with 13 bases spanning the gap. The CDR3 region is CASEPPGATNEKLFF. CDR3 in DNA: TGTGCCAGCGAGCCCCCCGGTGCAACTAATGAAAAACTGTTTTTT.

The V gene is TRBV30, the J gene TRBJ1-6; perhaps TRBD1 as D (6 bases). The ends were cut back, 1 base at V and 8 bases at J, with 9 bases in the middle. The CDR3 sequence is 13 residues long. Germline CDR1 GTSNPN, CDR2 SVGIG (reference sequence). CDR3 nucleotides: TGTGCCTGGAGTGCGACAGGTGATTCACCCCTCCACTTT. This sequence encodes CAWSATGDSPLHF.

The CDR3 sequence is CASSQVLAGGQSEQFF. DNA for the CDR3: TGTGCCAGCAGCCAAGTCCTAGCGGGGGGGCAGAGTGAGCAGTTCTTC. The chain combines TRBV4-2 with TRBJ2-1; 12 nucleotides match TRBD2. The CDR3 contains 16 residues. After removal of 1 base from V and 9 bases from J, the junction contained 7 bases not matched to a gene. CDR1 is LGHNA, CDR2 YNFKEQ, per germline.

The V call is TRBV18, the J call TRBJ1-1; D may be TRBD1 (5 bases). V was trimmed by 6 bases and J by 6 bases, leaving 20 bases between them. This CDR3 region has 15 residues. The germline CDR1 and CDR2 sequences are KGHSH and LQKENI. The CDR3 reads CASSGRGTGQAEAFF. CDR3 bases: TGTGCCAGCTCCGGGCGGGGGACCGGACAAGCTGAAGCTTTCTTT.